A selection of T cell receptor beta chains follows, all from one sample in a study of T cells in Graves' hyperthyroidism and ophthalmopathy. Using its own MiXCR run on the multiplex PCR reads, TCRdb lists one record per CDR3 protein. This sample yields 490,000 or so distinct CDR3 sequences, of which 15% to 20% are seen a single time; over 45% belongs to the top ten. Sequencing used blood. The source of these receptors is a man aged 35 to 55 with Graves' ophthalmopathy. The CDR3 runs from the conserved cysteine through the conserved F or W.

v_call: TRBV29-1
j_call: TRBJ1-2
cdr3_aa: CSVYRTDYGYTF

v_call: TRBV13
j_call: TRBJ2-7
cdr3_aa: CASSLSGISYEQYF

v_call: TRBV7-6
j_call: TRBJ2-3
cdr3_aa: CASSYGTSSTDTQYF

v_call: TRBV7-8
j_call: TRBJ2-1
cdr3_aa: CASSLVKRGTGNEQFF

v_call: TRBV10-3
j_call: TRBJ1-2
cdr3_aa: CAISDPDRGYGYTF

v_call: TRBV7-2
j_call: TRBJ2-7
cdr3_aa: CASSLTTRRTVSGYEQYF

v_call: TRBV15
j_call: TRBJ1-3
cdr3_aa: CATSRASRRSGNTIYF

v_call: TRBV6-1
j_call: TRBJ2-5
cdr3_aa: CASSDGTGEETQYF

v_call: TRBV24-1
j_call: TRBJ1-1
cdr3_aa: CATSESGQGATNAEAFF

v_call: TRBV18
j_call: TRBJ1-6
cdr3_aa: CASSPTTDSPLHF

v_call: TRBV7-9
j_call: TRBJ2-5
cdr3_aa: CASSPRGATYQETQYF

v_call: TRBV28
j_call: TRBJ2-1
cdr3_aa: CASSLTGGVEQFF

v_call: TRBV19
j_call: TRBJ1-6
cdr3_aa: CASSLQGRNSPLHF

v_call: TRBV29-1
j_call: TRBJ1-2
cdr3_aa: CSVESPLRGQGVVSGYTF

v_call: TRBV20-1
j_call: TRBJ1-2
cdr3_aa: CSALSRQGPKGYTF

v_call: TRBV11-2
j_call: TRBJ1-1
cdr3_aa: CASSKKGGGQMNTEAFF

v_call: TRBV6-1
j_call: TRBJ1-5
cdr3_aa: CASSRRRTTDQPQHF

v_call: TRBV30
j_call: TRBJ2-1
cdr3_aa: CAWSQPTPSYNEQFF

v_call: TRBV29-1
j_call: TRBJ2-1
cdr3_aa: CSVDSQTYNEQFF